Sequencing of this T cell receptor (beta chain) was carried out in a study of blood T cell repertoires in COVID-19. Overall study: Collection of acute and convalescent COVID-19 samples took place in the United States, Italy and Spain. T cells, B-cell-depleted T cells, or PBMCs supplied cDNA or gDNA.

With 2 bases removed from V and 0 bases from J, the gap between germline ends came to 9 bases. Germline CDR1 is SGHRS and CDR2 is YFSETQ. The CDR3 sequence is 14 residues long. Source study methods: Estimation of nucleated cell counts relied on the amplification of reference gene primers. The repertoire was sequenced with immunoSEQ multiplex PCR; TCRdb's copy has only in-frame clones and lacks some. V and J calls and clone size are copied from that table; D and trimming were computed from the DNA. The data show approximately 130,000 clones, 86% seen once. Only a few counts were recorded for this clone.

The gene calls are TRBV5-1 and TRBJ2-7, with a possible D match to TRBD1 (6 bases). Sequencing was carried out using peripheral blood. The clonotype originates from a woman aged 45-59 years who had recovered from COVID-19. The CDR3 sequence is CASSLQGPSYEQYF. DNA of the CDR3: TGCGCCAGCAGCTTACAGGGCCCCTCCTACGAGCAGTACTTC. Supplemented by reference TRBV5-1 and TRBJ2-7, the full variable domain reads KAGVTQTPRYLIKTRGQQVTLSCSPISGHRSVSWYQQTPGQGLQFLFEYFSETQRNKGNFPGRFSGRQFSNSRSEMNVSTLELGDSALYLCASSLQGPSYEQYFGPGTRLTVT.